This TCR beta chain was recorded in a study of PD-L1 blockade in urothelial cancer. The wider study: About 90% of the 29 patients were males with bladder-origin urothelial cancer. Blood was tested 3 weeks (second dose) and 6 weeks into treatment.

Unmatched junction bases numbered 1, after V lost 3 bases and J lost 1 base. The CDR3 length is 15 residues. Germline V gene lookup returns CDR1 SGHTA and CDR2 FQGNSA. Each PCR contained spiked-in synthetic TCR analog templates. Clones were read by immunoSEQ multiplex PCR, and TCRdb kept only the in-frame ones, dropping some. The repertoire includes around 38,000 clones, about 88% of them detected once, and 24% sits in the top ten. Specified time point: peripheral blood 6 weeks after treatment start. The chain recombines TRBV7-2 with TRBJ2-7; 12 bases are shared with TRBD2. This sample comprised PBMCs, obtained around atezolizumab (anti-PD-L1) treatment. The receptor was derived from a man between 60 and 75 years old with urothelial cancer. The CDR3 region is CASSFLAGGSYEQYF. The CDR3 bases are TGTGCCAGCAGCTTCCTAGCGGGAGGGTCCTACGAGCAGTACTTC.